Below are 28 T cell receptor beta chains sequenced from a single sample in a study of cytomegalovirus exposure and HLA in healthy donors. PCR employed 60 Vbeta and 13 Jbeta primers. Repertoires were generated with immunoSEQ multiplex PCR, while TCRdb's copy carries only in-frame clones and drops some. The profile shows about 97,000 clones, 81% of them singletons. Sample: PBMCs. The receptors were sampled from a man aged 40-49 years in good health and CMV-seropositive.

The rearrangement joins TRBV2 to TRBJ1-2, with 7 bases that match TRBD1. Trimming cost V 5 bases and J 4 bases; bases outside gene matches: 7. Germline V gene sequence: CDR1 SNHLY, CDR2 FYNNEI. This CDR3 has 14 amino acids. The CDR3 protein is CASSKGTETYGYTF. For the CDR3, the DNA is TGTGCCAGCAGTAAGGGGACAGAGACCTATGGCTACACCTTC.

The rearrangement joins TRBV25-1 to TRBJ2-2; the D is unclear. Trimming removed 3 bases at V and 2 bases at J, with 10 bases between. The CDR3 has 15 residues. In germline, CDR1 is MGHDK, CDR2 SYGVNS. The CDR3 is CASSDIVPNTGELFF. The CDR3 DNA reads TGTGCCAGCAGTGACATAGTCCCTAACACCGGGGAGCTGTTTTTT.

The CDR3 reads CASSPAVQETQYF. DNA of the CDR3: TGTGCCAGCTCACCAGCGGTACAAGAGACCCAGTACTTC. This chain connects TRBV18 to TRBJ2-5; no definite D call. CDR1 is KGHSH and CDR2 is LQKENI in the germline V gene. The ends were cut back, 2 bases at V and 2 bases at J, with 6 bases in the middle. This CDR3 is built from 13 residues.

This sequence joins TRBV9 and TRBJ2-1; 8 bases agree with TRBD1. After removal of 0 bases from V and 1 base from J, the junction contained 6 bases not matched to a gene. Germline V lookup: CDR1 SGDLS, CDR2 YYNGEE. The CDR3 spans 17 residues. As DNA, the CDR3 is TGTGCCAGCAGCGTAGCACAGGGGGTAATGTCCTACAATGAGCAGTTCTTC. It codes for CASSVAQGVMSYNEQFF.

This clone was seen only a few times. The chain is built from TRBV6-6 and TRBJ1-4, with D unclear. V lost 2 bases and J 6 bases, leaving 10 bases between the germline ends. This CDR3 is built from 14 residues. Germline V CDR1 and CDR2: MNHNY, SVGAGI (reference sequence). This CDR3 is CASSYPPQDEKLFF. CDR3 DNA sequence: TGTGCCAGCAGTTACCCCCCTCAGGATGAAAAACTGTTTTTT.

CDR3 protein: CASSTGLAGGPSVSYAEQYF. The DNA of the CDR3 is TGTGCCAGTAGTACCGGACTAGCGGGAGGGCCGTCCGTCTCGTACGCCGAGCAGTACTTC. J is TRBJ2-5 and V is TRBV19, with TRBD2 matching 15 bases. The end of the DNA aligns better with TRBJ2-7, so the J call may be wrong. The CDR3 is 20 residues long. Per germline, CDR1 LNHDA and CDR2 SQIVND (reference sequence).

This chain uses TRBV6-5 with TRBJ1-1, with D possibly TRBD1 on 6 matching bases. With 2 bases removed from V and 2 bases from J, the gap between germline ends came to 15 bases. CDR1 is MNHEY and CDR2 is SVGAGI in the germline V gene. The CDR3 runs to 16 residues. The CDR3 coding sequence is TGTGCCAGCAGTTACGGCGGGGGGCGGATCAACACTGAAGCTTTCTTT. Translated: CASSYGGGRINTEAFF.

V usage is TRBV6-1 and J usage is TRBJ1-5; D is ambiguous. Germline V CDR1 and CDR2: MNHNS, SASEGT. CDR3 length: 13 amino acids. Trimming pared 0 bases from V and 4 bases from J, leaving 4 bases between. In DNA, the CDR3 is TGTGCCAGCAGTGAAGCCGAGAATCAGCCCCAGCATTTT. This encodes CASSEAENQPQHF.

In regard to this clone: The same CDR3 is also encoded by other DNA sequences in this sample. In DNA, the CDR3 is TGCGCCAGCAGCTTGGGACCGGGAAACTATGGCTACACCTTC. Residues: CASSLGPGNYGYTF. The chain employs TRBV5-1 and TRBJ1-2; D gene uncertain. CDR1 and CDR2 (germline): SGHRS, YFSETQ. The CDR3 consists of 14 residues. Deletions cut 0 bases from V and 2 bases from J, with 8 bases between.

The chain combines TRBV7-9 with TRBJ2-1; the match to TRBD2 covers 8 bases. The V gene end was trimmed by 7 bases and the J gene end by 9 bases; junction bases not matched to a gene: 8. Germline V CDR1 and CDR2: SEHNR, FQNEAQ (reference sequence). CDR3 length: 13 amino acids. The CDR3 DNA reads as TGTGCCAGCATTAGGACCGGGAGGGGTGAGCAGTTCTTC. This encodes CASIRTGRGEQFF.

The chain combines TRBV6-5 with TRBJ1-2; 8 nucleotides agree with TRBD1. Germline V gene data show CDR1 as MNHEY and CDR2 as SVGAGI. With V trimmed by 5 bases and J by 4 bases, 6 bases remained unmatched. The CDR3 has 14 residues. Here the CDR3 DNA reads TGTGCCAGCAGTGCGACAGGGGAGTTCTATGGCTACACCTTC. As protein: CASSATGEFYGYTF.

The rearrangement links TRBV6-5 to TRBJ2-2, with a possible D match to TRBD2 (6 bases). V was cut by 0 bases and J by 0 bases, with 8 bases left in between. There are 16 residues in the CDR3. Germline-derived CDR1 and CDR2 are MNHEY and SVGAGI. CDR3 nucleotide sequence: TGTGCCAGCAGTTACTCCCCGGGAGCGAACACCGGGGAGCTGTTTTTT. Its protein product is CASSYSPGANTGELFF.

This clone occurred once. The chain joins TRBV5-6 to TRBJ1-2; maybe TRBD1 (5 bases). V was shortened by 1 base and J by 2 bases, with 6 bases between the two germline ends. This CDR3 region has 13 residues. The germline V gene has CDR1 SGHDT and CDR2 YYEEEE. The CDR3 sequence is CASSLPGNYGYTF. The CDR3 DNA reads TGTGCCAGCAGCTTGCCAGGGAACTATGGCTACACCTTC.

The chain combines TRBV6-5 with TRBJ2-5; 7 positions match TRBD1. Germline CDR1 and CDR2: MNHEY and SVGAGI. V dropped 0 bases and J dropped 4; count of bases not matched to a gene: 5. The CDR3 has 15 amino acids. The CDR3 loop is CASSYSMSGGETQYF. The CDR3 DNA reads as TGTGCCAGCAGTTACTCGATGTCAGGGGGAGAGACCCAGTACTTC.

This chain connects TRBV5-1 to TRBJ2-7; 14 bases agree with TRBD2. Trimming at V came to 0 bases and at J to 5 bases, leaving 7 bases not matched to a gene. This CDR3 region has 17 residues. In germline, CDR1 is SGHRS, CDR2 YFSETQ. The CDR3 coding sequence is TGCGCCAGCAGCTTGGCGACTAGCGGGGGGGCTCTAGACGAGCAGTACTTC. It translates to CASSLATSGGALDEQYF.

This CDR3 is CASSDGTTYNSPLHF. The CDR3 nucleotides are TGTGCCAGCAGTGACGGGACAACTTATAATTCACCCCTCCACTTT. The V call is TRBV6-1, the J call TRBJ1-6; D may be TRBD1 (6 bases). The CDR3 totals 15 residues. Germline V gene data show CDR1 as MNHNS and CDR2 as SASEGT. Trimming pared 3 bases from V and 4 bases from J, leaving 10 bases between.

This clone was counted a single time. The CDR3 protein is CASGLRQMNTEAFF. CDR3 nucleotides: TGTGCCAGCGGCCTCCGACAGATGAACACTGAAGCTTTCTTT. The chain couples TRBV28 to TRBJ1-1; tentatively, D is TRBD1 (5 bases). The CDR3 consists of 14 residues. The germline V gene has CDR1 MDHEN and CDR2 SYDVKM. Between the trimmed V and J ends, which lost 8 bases and 0 bases, there was a span of 13 bases.

This chain connects TRBV6-1 to TRBJ1-5; maybe TRBD1 (6 bases). Per germline, CDR1 MNHNS and CDR2 SASEGT. V was shortened by 3 bases and J by 9 bases, with 24 bases between the two germline ends. This CDR3 is 17 amino acids long. The CDR3 coding sequence is TGTGCCAGCAGTGAGGTAGGGGGGGAGGTTCTACTATGGCCCCAGCATTTT. This translates into CASSEVGGEVLLWPQHF.

The chain couples TRBV11-3 to TRBJ2-1, with 10 bases lining up with TRBD2. The V segment lost 5 bases and the J segment 4 bases; nucleotides outside the gene matches: 5. CDR3 length equals 15 residues. Germline-derived CDR1 and CDR2 are SGHNT and YENEEA. The CDR3, as DNA: TGTGCCAGCAGCCCAGGACTAGCGGCTTACAATGAGCAGTTCTTC. Translation: CASSPGLAAYNEQFF.

V is TRBV13 and J is TRBJ1-1; D is perhaps TRBD1 (5 bases). CDR3 length: 13 residues. Germline V gives CDR1 PRHDT, CDR2 FYEKMQ (reference sequence). The V end was cut by 1 base, the J end by 7 bases, with 10 bases between. CDR3 amino acids: CASSLVRAGEAFF. The DNA of the CDR3 is TGTGCCAGCAGCTTAGTCAGGGCTGGTGAAGCTTTCTTT.

This chain links TRBV2 with TRBJ2-5, with D tentatively TRBD1 (6 bases). This CDR3 has 12 amino acids. CDR1 and CDR2 (germline): SNHLY, FYNNEI. V dropped 10 bases and J dropped 2 bases, with 11 bases sitting between them. The CDR3 spells CAIRQVQETQYF. The CDR3 nucleotides are TGTGCCATCCGACAGGTACAAGAGACCCAGTACTTC.

This clone was seen more than once but under ten times. This chain connects TRBV5-8 to TRBJ1-3; no reliable D call. The CDR3 spans 15 residues. Germline values: CDR1 SGHTS, CDR2 YDEGEE. Trimming took off 0 bases at V and 7 bases at J, with 14 bases between the two ends. For the CDR3, the DNA is TGTGCCAGCAGCTTGGTTGCCCCTCTTCGGAACACCATATATTTT. The encoded protein is CASSLVAPLRNTIYF. The variable domain in full, completed from reference TRBV5-8 and TRBJ1-3, reads EAGVTQSPTHLIKTRGQQATLRCSPISGHTSVYWYQQALGLGLQFLLWYDEGEERNRGNFPPRFSGRQFPNYSSELNVNALELEDSALYLCASSLVAPLRNTIYFGEGSWLTVV.

The gene calls are TRBV19 and TRBJ2-1; the D is unclear. Deletions cut 5 bases from V and 8 bases from J, with 10 bases between. CDR3 length: 12 amino acids. Per the germline V gene, CDR1 is LNHDA and CDR2 is SQIVND (reference sequence). The CDR3 bases are TGTGCCAGTAGTCTATCCATCGATGAGCAGTTCTTC. Its protein is CASSLSIDEQFF. Full variable domain (outside the CDR3, taken from reference TRBV19 and TRBJ2-1): DGGITQSPKYLFRKEGQNVTLSCEQNLNHDAMYWYRQDPGQGLRLIYYSQIVNDFQKGDIAEGYSVSREKKESFPLTVTSAQKNPTAFYLCASSLSIDEQFFGPGTRLTVL.

This chain links TRBV19 with TRBJ2-1, with 9 bases aligning to TRBD2. This CDR3 comprises 16 residues. Germline CDR1 and CDR2: LNHDA and SQIVND (reference sequence). Trimming removed 1 base from V and 2 bases from J; junction bases left unmatched: 3. The CDR3 spells CASSIARLAAYNEQFF. The CDR3 DNA reads as TGTGCCAGTAGTATAGCCCGACTAGCGGCCTACAATGAGCAGTTCTTC.

The gene calls are TRBV6-1 and TRBJ1-4; 7 nucleotides match TRBD1. CDR1 is MNHNS and CDR2 is SASEGT in the germline V gene. After removal of 2 bases from V and 0 bases from J, the junction contained 0 bases not matched to a gene. The CDR3 sequence is 15 residues long. Here the CDR3 DNA reads TGTGCCAGCAGTGAACAGGGGGCAACTAATGAAAAACTGTTTTTT. This sequence encodes CASSEQGATNEKLFF.

This clone was recorded a few times. The rearrangement links TRBV11-2 to TRBJ1-1; D unclear. CDR1 is SGHAT and CDR2 is FQNNGV in the germline V gene. CDR3 length: 13 residues. The CDR3 reads CATNRGVGTEAFF. CDR3 DNA: TGTGCGACAAACCGCGGGGTAGGGACTGAAGCTTTCTTT.

The rearrangement links TRBV7-9 to TRBJ1-1; D is uncertain. From germline, CDR1 is SEHNR and CDR2 FQNEAQ (reference sequence). The CDR3 length is 15 residues. Trimming stripped 5 bases from V and 1 base from J, with 14 bases between. Here the CDR3 DNA reads TGTGCCAGCAGCCAAACCTACAGTGGGAACACTGAAGCTTTCTTT. It translates to CASSQTYSGNTEAFF.

The genes are TRBV7-6 and TRBJ2-6; tentative D call: TRBD1 (6 bases). Trimming took 1 base from V and 3 from J, leaving 13 bases between them. The V gene's germline CDR1 is SGHVS and CDR2 FNYEAQ. CDR3 length equals 17 residues. Written as DNA, the CDR3 is TGTGCCAGCAGCTTAGTGGCAGGGGCGGGTGGGGCCAACGTCCTGACTTTC. As protein: CASSLVAGAGGANVLTF.